Listed below are T cell receptor beta chains from one sample, sequenced in a study of blood T cell repertoires in COVID-19. TCRdb's copy holds only in-frame clones and misses some; the assay was immunoSEQ multiplex PCR. The table has around 140,000 clones, more than 75% seen once. Sequencing used PBMCs or T cells enriched from blood (not recorded which). Every receptor here comes from a man in his fifties or sixties who had recovered from COVID-19. Both conserved end residues are part of each CDR3. A D gene is named only where the DNA matches it firmly. Size is omitted from some rows. Given values are once, few, many or a class for expanded clones.

d_gene	abundance	v_gene	j_gene	CDR3aa	CDR3nt
TRBD1	-	TRBV5-4	TRBJ1-6	CASSWTNRGPNSPLHF	TGTGCCAGCAGCTGGACCAACAGGGGACCCAATTCACCCCTCCACTTT
-	-	TRBV2	TRBJ1-3	CASSRSGLGNTIYF	TGTGCCAGCTCCCGCAGTGGGCTTGGAAACACCATATATTTT
-	-	TRBV6-1	TRBJ1-5	CASSEGPSNQPQHF	TGTGCCAGCAGTGAAGGGCCTAGCAATCAGCCCCAGCATTTT
TRBD1	-	TRBV28	TRBJ1-2	CASEGPPGQGSGYTF	TGTGCCAGCGAAGGCCCCCCGGGACAGGGTAGCGGCTACACCTTC
-	-	TRBV5-1	TRBJ1-6	CASSLELGAPLHF	TGCGCCAGCAGCTTGGAGTTGGGAGCACCCCTCCACTTT
TRBD2	-	TRBV10-3	TRBJ2-1	CAISLAGGSNEQFF	TGTGCCATCAGTTTAGCGGGGGGTTCCAATGAGCAGTTCTTC
-	-	TRBV28	TRBJ1-5	CASSLQAQAQHF	TGTGCCAGCAGTTTACAGGCTCAGGCCCAGCATTTT
-	-	TRBV28	TRBJ1-2	CASINTGFGYTF	TGTGCCAGCATTAATACAGGGTTCGGCTACACCTTC
TRBD1	-	TRBV28	TRBJ1-2	CASAQGDAYGYTF	TGTGCCAGCGCACAGGGGGATGCCTATGGCTACACCTTC
-	-	TRBV7-8	TRBJ2-3	CASSLEGGTQYF	TGTGCCAGCAGCTTAGAAGGGGGTACGCAGTATTTT
TRBD2	-	TRBV24-1	TRBJ2-2	CATSDPSGKNTGELFF	TGTGCCACCAGTGATCCTAGCGGGAAGAACACCGGGGAGCTGTTTTTT
TRBD1	once	TRBV18	TRBJ1-1	CASSLRTGQNTEAFF	TGTGCCAGCTCACTAAGGACAGGGCAAAACACTGAAGCTTTCTTT
-	-	TRBV27	TRBJ2-1	CASSSYRVEGEQFF	TGTGCCAGCAGTTCATACAGGGTAGAGGGTGAGCAGTTCTTC
-	-	TRBV29-1	TRBJ2-2	CSVGQAGELFF	TGCAGCGTTGGCCAGGCCGGGGAGCTGTTTTTT
-	-	TRBV6-5	TRBJ1-5	CASSPQGGNQPQHF	TGTGCCAGCAGTCCCCAGGGTGGCAATCAGCCCCAGCATTTT
-	-	TRBV5-4	TRBJ2-7	CASSLAQTGEQYF	TGTGCCAGCAGCTTGGCGCAGACTGGGGAGCAGTACTTC
-	-	TRBV7-7	TRBJ2-2	CASSPTRRGLSGELFF	TGTGCCAGCAGCCCGACGCGGAGGGGGCTTTCCGGGGAGCTGTTTTTT
TRBD1	-	TRBV18	TRBJ1-2	CASSRDRGEIYGYTF	TGTGCCAGCTCAAGGGACAGGGGGGAGATCTATGGCTACACCTTC
TRBD2	-	TRBV2	TRBJ2-7	CASRAGGVLLAEQYF	TGTGCCAGCAGGGCGGGGGGTGTCCTCCTTGCCGAGCAGTACTTC
-	-	TRBV9	TRBJ1-1	CASRSNTEAFF	TGTGCCAGCCGGTCGAACACTGAAGCTTTCTTT
TRBD1	-	TRBV28	TRBJ1-1	CASSSDRDRGRTEAFF	TGTGCCAGCAGTTCAGACCGGGACAGGGGCAGGACTGAAGCTTTCTTT
-	few	TRBV18	TRBJ2-7	CASSPTVYEQYF	TGTGCCAGCTCACCGACAGTCTACGAGCAGTACTTC
-	-	TRBV6-2/TRBV6-3	TRBJ1-5	CASSSQGAQPQHF	TGTGCCAGCAGTTCCCAGGGTGCACAGCCCCAGCATTTT